These T cell receptor beta chains were read from a single sample in a study of a mutant IDH1 vaccine in newly diagnosed glioma. What these receptors recognize is not known. Data came from immunoSEQ multiplex PCR; TCRdb stores just in-frame clones and leaves some out. The sample contains approximately 50,000 clones, less than 90% of which appear only once. The sequenced sample was PBMCs, obtained from a glioma patient whose treatment included an IDH1 peptide vaccine. All receptors come from a man aged 35-49 years with glioma. Both conserved end residues are trimmed from each CDR3.

J gene | V gene | CDR3 protein
TRBJ1-2 | TRBV29-1 | SVMDRAHYGYT
TRBJ2-7 | TRBV10-3 | AISAWAGGSNYEQY
TRBJ2-7 | TRBV28 | ASSLWVLAGVYEQY
TRBJ2-3 | TRBV29-1 | SVSNSAYPDTQY
TRBJ2-3 | TRBV4-2 | ASSQLIESTDTQY
TRBJ2-3 | TRBV21-1 | ASSKARGSGTDTQY
TRBJ2-7 | TRBV5-4 | ASSLGGSGVGIREQY
TRBJ2-1 | TRBV2 | ASSGLASHNEQF
TRBJ2-5 | TRBV5-6 | ASSPTRVGNQETQY
TRBJ2-3 | TRBV7-9 | ASSLRAGTDTQY
TRBJ2-3 | TRBV2 | ARDWDSTDTQY
TRBJ1-2 | TRBV15 | ATSRDWKGGGYGYT
TRBJ1-1 | TRBV11-2 | ASSHTGSEAF
TRBJ2-7 | TRBV19 | ASSLSGGWTYEQY
TRBJ2-1 | TRBV2 | ASSEAPKQF
TRBJ2-4 | TRBV27 | ASSLSGTSGRINIQY
TRBJ2-7 | TRBV27 | ASSSQATGYEQY